Each of the 8 T cell receptor beta chains below was sequenced from the same sample in a study of Tregs in tolerant kidney transplant recipients. The method was immunoSEQ multiplex PCR; TCRdb's version includes in-frame clones alone and lacks a portion of them. The table has approximately 100,000 clones, 80% to 95% seen once. This material consisted of CD4+ T cells from blood, taken before the transplant. These receptors all stem from a human donor who received a combined kidney and bone marrow transplant.

The gene calls are TRBV7-9 and TRBJ2-5; TRBD2 matches at 14 bases. Germline CDR1 and CDR2: SEHNR and FQNEAQ (reference sequence). Trimming cost V 5 bases and J 0 bases; bases outside gene matches: 5. The CDR3 contains 17 residues. In DNA form, the CDR3 reads TGTGCCAGCAGCATCGGGACTAGCGGGAGTTACCAAGAGACCCAGTACTTC. Its translation: CASSIGTSGSYQETQYF.

The genes are TRBV10-3 and TRBJ2-2, with 9 bases that match TRBD1. Germline values: CDR1 ENHRY, CDR2 SYGVKD. This CDR3 region has 17 residues. V was clipped by 7 bases and J by 4 bases; unmatched bases: 13. Here the CDR3 DNA reads TGTGCCATCAAATCGGGAACCGGGACAGGGTCCACCGGGGAGCTGTTTTTT. It yields the protein CAIKSGTGTGSTGELFF.

This clone was detected only once. The J gene is TRBJ2-3, the V gene TRBV25-1, with D maybe TRBD2 (6 bases). The V gene lost 6 bases and the J gene lost 4 bases, with 8 bases spanning the gap. From germline, CDR1 is MGHDK and CDR2 SYGVNS. There are 12 residues in the CDR3. The CDR3 spells CASRREADTQYF. CDR3 DNA sequence: TGTGCCAGCAGAAGGGAGGCAGATACGCAGTATTTT. Complete variable domain (other parts from reference TRBV25-1 and TRBJ2-3): EADIYQTPRYLVIGTGKKITLECSQTMGHDKMYWYQQDPGMELHLIHYSYGVNSTEKGDLSSESTVSRIRTEHFPLTLESARPSHTSQYLCASRREADTQYFGPGTRLTVL.

The chain links TRBV7-6 to TRBJ1-1, with D possibly being TRBD1 (6 bases). This CDR3 region has 13 residues. CDR1 and CDR2 from the germline V gene are SGHVS and FNYEAQ. Deletions cut 5 bases from V and 1 base from J, with 8 bases between. CDR3 DNA sequence: TGTGCCAGCAGCAAACAGGGGAACACTGAAGCTTTCTTT. It codes for CASSKQGNTEAFF.

The chain carries TRBV11-2 and TRBJ1-1; D call uncertain. The CDR3 covers 14 residues. V was shortened by 5 bases and J by 0 bases, with 10 bases between the two germline ends. CDR1 SGHAT and CDR2 FQNNGV come from the germline V gene. The CDR3 nucleotides are TGTGCCAGCAGCCCCGGGATGGTGAACACTGAAGCTTTCTTT. This gives the protein CASSPGMVNTEAFF.

The J gene is TRBJ2-7, the V gene TRBV9; tentative D call: TRBD2 (6 bases). Trimming removed 3 bases at V and 0 bases at J, with 13 bases between. CDR1 SGDLS and CDR2 YYNGEE come from the germline V gene. The CDR3 extends over 15 amino acids. The CDR3 DNA reads as TGTGCCAGCAGCGCCGGACGGGGGAGCTCCTACGAGCAGTACTTC. Translated, it gives CASSAGRGSSYEQYF. The full variable domain, in which reference TRBV9 and TRBJ2-7 provide the parts outside the CDR3, is DSGVTQTPKHLITATGQRVTLRCSPRSGDLSVYWYQQSLDQGLQFLIQYYNGEERAKGNILERFSAQQFPDLHSELNLSSLELGDSALYFCASSAGRGSSYEQYFGPGTRLTVT.

This clone was recorded only once. The chain employs TRBV5-4 and TRBJ2-3; no clear D. Germline loops: CDR1 SGHNT, CDR2 YYREEE (reference sequence). V shed 2 bases and J shed 8 bases, with 6 bases lying between them. The CDR3 has 11 amino acids. The chain's CDR3 is CASSLTGTQYF. The CDR3 DNA is TGTGCCAGCAGCTTAACGGGTACGCAGTATTTT.

The chain carries TRBV7-2 and TRBJ2-3, with 10 positions matching TRBD2. V dropped 1 base and J dropped 7; count of bases not matched to a gene: 8. CDR3 length equals 16 residues. Germline V gives CDR1 SGHTA, CDR2 FQGNSA. CDR3 sequence: CASSLVPSGGLYTQYF. The CDR3 nucleotides are TGTGCCAGCAGCTTAGTTCCTAGCGGGGGACTATATACGCAGTATTTT.